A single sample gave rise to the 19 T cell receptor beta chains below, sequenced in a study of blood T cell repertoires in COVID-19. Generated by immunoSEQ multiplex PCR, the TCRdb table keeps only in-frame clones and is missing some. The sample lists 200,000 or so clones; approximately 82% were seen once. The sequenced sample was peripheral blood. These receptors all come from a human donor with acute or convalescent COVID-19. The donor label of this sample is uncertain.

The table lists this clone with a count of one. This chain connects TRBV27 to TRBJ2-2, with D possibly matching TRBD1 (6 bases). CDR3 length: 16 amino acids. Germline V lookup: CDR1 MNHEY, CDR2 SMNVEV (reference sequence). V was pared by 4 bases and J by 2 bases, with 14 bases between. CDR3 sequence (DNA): TGTGCCAGCAGTTCACCCGGGACACCCAACACCGGGGAGCTGTTTTTT. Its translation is CASSSPGTPNTGELFF.

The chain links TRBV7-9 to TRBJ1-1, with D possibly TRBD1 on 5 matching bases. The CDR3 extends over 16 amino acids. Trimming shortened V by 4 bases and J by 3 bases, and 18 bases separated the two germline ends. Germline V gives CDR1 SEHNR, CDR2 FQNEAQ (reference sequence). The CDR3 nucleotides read TGTGCCAGCAGCTCCGGGGGAGGACCCCGGGACACTGAAGCTTTCTTT. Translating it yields CASSSGGGPRDTEAFF. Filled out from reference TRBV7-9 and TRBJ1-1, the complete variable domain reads DTGVSQNPRHKITKRGQNVTFRCDPISEHNRLYWYRQTLGQGPEFLTYFQNEAQLEKSRLLSDRFSAERPKGSFSTLEIQRTEQGDSAMYLCASSSGGGPRDTEAFFGQGTRLTVV.

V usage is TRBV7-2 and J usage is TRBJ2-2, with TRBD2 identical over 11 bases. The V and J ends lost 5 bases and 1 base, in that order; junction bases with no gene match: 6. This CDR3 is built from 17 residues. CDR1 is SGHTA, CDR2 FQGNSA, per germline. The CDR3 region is CASSIGTSGMNTGELFF. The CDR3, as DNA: TGTGCCAGCAGCATCGGGACTAGCGGAATGAACACCGGGGAGCTGTTTTTT.

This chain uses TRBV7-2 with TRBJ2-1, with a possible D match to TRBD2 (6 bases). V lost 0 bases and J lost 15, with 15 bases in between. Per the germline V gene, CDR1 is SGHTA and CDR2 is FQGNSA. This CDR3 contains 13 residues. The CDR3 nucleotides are TGTGCCAGCAGCTTAGCGGGTGGAGGGCCCGCGTTCTTC. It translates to CASSLAGGGPAFF.

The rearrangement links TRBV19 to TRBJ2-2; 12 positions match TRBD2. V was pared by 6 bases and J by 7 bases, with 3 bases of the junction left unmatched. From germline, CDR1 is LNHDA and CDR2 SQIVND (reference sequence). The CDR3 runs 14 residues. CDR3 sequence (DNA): TGTGCCAGTAGGGCGACTAGCGGGAGCGGGGAGCTGTTTTTT. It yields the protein CASRATSGSGELFF.

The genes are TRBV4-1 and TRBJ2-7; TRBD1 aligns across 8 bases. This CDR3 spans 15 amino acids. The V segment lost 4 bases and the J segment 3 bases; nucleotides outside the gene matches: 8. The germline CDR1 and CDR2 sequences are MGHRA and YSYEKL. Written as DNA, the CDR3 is TGCGCCAGCAGCCGCCTTACAGGGGGGCACTACGAGCAGTACTTC. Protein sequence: CASSRLTGGHYEQYF.

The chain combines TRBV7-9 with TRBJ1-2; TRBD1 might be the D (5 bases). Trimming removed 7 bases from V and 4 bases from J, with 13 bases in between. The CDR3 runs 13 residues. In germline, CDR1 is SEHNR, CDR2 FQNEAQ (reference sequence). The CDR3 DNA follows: TGTGCCAGCACCTTCTCGGGGGGCTATGGCTACACCTTC. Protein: CASTFSGGYGYTF.

The CDR3 bases are TGTGCCAGCAGCTCCGGGACACACCAGGCAGGGGAGCTGTTTTTT. This codes for CASSSGTHQAGELFF. The chain recombines TRBV7-9 with TRBJ2-2, with D perhaps TRBD1 (6 bases). This CDR3 comprises 15 residues. V was clipped by 4 bases and J by 8 bases, with 17 bases between them. Germline lookup yields CDR1 SEHNR and CDR2 FQNEAQ (reference sequence). Looking up the rest from reference TRBV7-9 and TRBJ2-2 gives the full variable domain: DTGVSQNPRHKITKRGQNVTFRCDPISEHNRLYWYRQTLGQGPEFLTYFQNEAQLEKSRLLSDRFSAERPKGSFSTLEIQRTEQGDSAMYLCASSSGTHQAGELFFGEGSRLTVL.

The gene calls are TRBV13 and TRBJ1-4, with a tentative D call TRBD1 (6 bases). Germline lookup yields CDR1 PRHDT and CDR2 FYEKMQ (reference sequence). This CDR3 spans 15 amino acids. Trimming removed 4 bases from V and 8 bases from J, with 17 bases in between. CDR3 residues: CASSSRAEGEEKLFF. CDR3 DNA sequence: TGTGCCAGCAGCTCCCGGGCAGAGGGGGAGGAAAAACTGTTTTTT.

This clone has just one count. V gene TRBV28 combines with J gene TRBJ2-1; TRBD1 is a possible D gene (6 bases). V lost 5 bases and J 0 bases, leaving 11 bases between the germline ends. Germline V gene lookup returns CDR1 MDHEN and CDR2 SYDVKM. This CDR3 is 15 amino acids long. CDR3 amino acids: CASSGRTVSYNEQFF. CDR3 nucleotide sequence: TGTGCCAGCAGTGGCAGGACAGTCTCCTACAATGAGCAGTTCTTC.

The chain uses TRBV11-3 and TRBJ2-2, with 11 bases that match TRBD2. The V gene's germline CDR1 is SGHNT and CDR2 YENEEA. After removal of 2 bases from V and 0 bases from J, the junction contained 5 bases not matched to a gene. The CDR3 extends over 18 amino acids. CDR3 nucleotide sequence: TGTGCCAGCAGCTTATTTAGCGGGAGGGCCCCGAACACCGGGGAGCTGTTTTTT. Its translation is CASSLFSGRAPNTGELFF. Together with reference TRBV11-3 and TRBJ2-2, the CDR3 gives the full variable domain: EAGVVQSPRYKIIEKKQPVAFWCNPISGHNTLYWYLQNLGQGPELLIRYENEEAVDDSQLPKDRFSAERLKGVDSTLKIQPAELGDSAVYLCASSLFSGRAPNTGELFFGEGSRLTVL.

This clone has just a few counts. The CDR3: CAISVVGTGANTGELFF. CDR3 in DNA: TGTGCCATCAGTGTTGTGGGAACAGGGGCGAACACCGGGGAGCTGTTTTTT. The chain employs TRBV10-3 and TRBJ2-2; 7 nucleotides line up with TRBD1. Germline loops: CDR1 ENHRY, CDR2 SYGVKD. This CDR3 contains 17 residues. V lost 4 bases and J lost 0; bases outside the gene matches: 8.

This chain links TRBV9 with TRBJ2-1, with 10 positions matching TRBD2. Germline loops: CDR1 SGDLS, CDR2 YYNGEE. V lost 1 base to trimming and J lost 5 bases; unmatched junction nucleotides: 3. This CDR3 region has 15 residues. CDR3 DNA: TGTGCCAGCAGCGTAACAGCGGGAGGGCACAATGAGCAGTTCTTC. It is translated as CASSVTAGGHNEQFF.

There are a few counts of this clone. CDR3 amino acids: CASSRIADLYNEQFF. The CDR3 region has the DNA TGTGCCAGCAGCCGAATAGCGGATTTGTACAATGAGCAGTTCTTC. The chain joins TRBV7-8 to TRBJ2-1; the D gene is possibly TRBD2 (6 bases). Trimming removed 5 bases from V and 4 bases from J, with 15 bases in between. This CDR3 spans 15 amino acids. Germline CDR1 and CDR2: SGHVS and FQNEAQ.

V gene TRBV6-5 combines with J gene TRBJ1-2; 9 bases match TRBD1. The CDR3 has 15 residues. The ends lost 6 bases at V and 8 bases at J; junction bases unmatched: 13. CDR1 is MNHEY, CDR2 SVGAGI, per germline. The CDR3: CASRLTDRGGRGYTF. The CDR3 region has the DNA TGTGCCAGCAGACTCACGGACAGGGGAGGACGGGGCTACACCTTC.

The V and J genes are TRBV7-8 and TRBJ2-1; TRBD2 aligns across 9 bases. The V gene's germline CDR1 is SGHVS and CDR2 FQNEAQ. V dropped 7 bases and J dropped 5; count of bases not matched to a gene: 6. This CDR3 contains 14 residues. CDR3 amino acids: CASIKLAGNNEQFF. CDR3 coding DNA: TGTGCCAGCATCAAGCTAGCGGGGAACAATGAGCAGTTCTTC.

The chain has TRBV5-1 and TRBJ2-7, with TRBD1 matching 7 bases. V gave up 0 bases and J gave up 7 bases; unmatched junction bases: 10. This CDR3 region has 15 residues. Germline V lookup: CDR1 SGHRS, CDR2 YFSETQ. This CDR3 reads CASSLGQGFKEEQYF. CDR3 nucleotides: TGCGCCAGCAGCTTGGGACAGGGATTTAAGGAAGAGCAGTACTTC. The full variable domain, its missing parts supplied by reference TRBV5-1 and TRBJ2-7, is KAGVTQTPRYLIKTRGQQVTLSCSPISGHRSVSWYQQTPGQGLQFLFEYFSETQRNKGNFPGRFSGRQFSNSRSEMNVSTLELGDSALYLCASSLGQGFKEEQYFGPGTRLTVT.

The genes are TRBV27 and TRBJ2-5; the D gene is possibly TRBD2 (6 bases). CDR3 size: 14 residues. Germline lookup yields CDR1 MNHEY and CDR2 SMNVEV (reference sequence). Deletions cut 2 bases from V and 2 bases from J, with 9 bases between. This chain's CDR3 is CASSLGGNQETQYF. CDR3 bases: TGTGCCAGCAGTTTAGGGGGGAATCAAGAGACCCAGTACTTC.

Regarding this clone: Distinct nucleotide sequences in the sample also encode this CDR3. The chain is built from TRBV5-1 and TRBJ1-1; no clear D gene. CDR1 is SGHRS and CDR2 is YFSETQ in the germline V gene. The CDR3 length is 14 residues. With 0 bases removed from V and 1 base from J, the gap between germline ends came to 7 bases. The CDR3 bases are TGCGCCAGCAGCTTGGGGGCAGGGAACACTGAAGCTTTCTTT. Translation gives CASSLGAGNTEAFF. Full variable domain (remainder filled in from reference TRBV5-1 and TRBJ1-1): KAGVTQTPRYLIKTRGQQVTLSCSPISGHRSVSWYQQTPGQGLQFLFEYFSETQRNKGNFPGRFSGRQFSNSRSEMNVSTLELGDSALYLCASSLGAGNTEAFFGQGTRLTVV.